This T cell receptor (beta chain) was recovered during a study of beta chain features in type 1 diabetes. The study reverse transcribed the entire isolated RNA, so it sequenced expressed TCRB transcripts. Generated by immunoSEQ multiplex PCR, the TCRdb table keeps only in-frame clones and is missing some. The sample carries 300,000 to 400,000 clones, around 9.6% recorded once. Study-level results: A greater similarity of naive, central memory and Treg TCRB repertoires was seen among patients than among healthy donors. Shortening of TCRB CDR3s, moderate but significant, appeared in all four CD4+ subsets of Type 1 diabetes patients.

Trimming at V came to 4 bases and at J to 4 bases, leaving 4 bases not matched to a gene. The CDR3 covers 13 residues. Germline-derived CDR1 and CDR2 are SGHRS and YFSETQ. A remark on this clone: Its antigen is still unknown.

The chain combines TRBV5-1 with TRBJ2-5, with 7 positions matching TRBD1. The source of this sequence is a man under 40 with type 1 diabetes. The material sequenced was central memory CD4+ T cells from blood. CDR3 region: CASSRQGGETQYF. The CDR3 bases are TGCGCCAGCAGCCGACAGGGTGGAGAGACCCAGTACTTC.